These T cell receptor beta chains were read from a single sample in a study of tumor and adjacent non-tumor tissue in lung cancer. MiXCR, run by TCRdb on the multiplex PCR reads, gives a single entry per CDR3 protein. This table has around 79,000 distinct CDR3 sequences, 72% appearing once. The material sequenced was lung tumor tissue. The receptors here all came from a woman aged 40 to 50 with non-small cell lung cancer. Each CDR3 is given with its conserved first and last residue. The order of the fields is clone size, D gene, CDR3 length, V gene, J gene, CDR3 protein, CDR3 DNA. A D gene is named only where the DNA matches it firmly. Clone size is stated in some rows and not others, as once, few, many or a class when expanded.

>few|.|15|TRBV11-3|TRBJ1-2
CASSSSRVLQHGCTF
TGTGCCAGCAGCTCCAGCCGGGTCCTGCAACATGGCTGCACCTTC
>.|.|12|TRBV5-1|TRBJ1-1
CASSLAGIEAFF
TGCGCCAGCAGCTTGGCGGGCATTGAAGCTTTCTTT
>many|.|15|TRBV5-5|TRBJ2-7
CASSSQGSSSYEQYF
TGTGCCAGCAGCTCACAGGGCTCGAGCTCCTACGAGCAGTACTTC
>.|TRBD1|15|TRBV6-1|TRBJ2-1
CASKLTGLGANGQFF
TGTGCCAGCAAGTTGACAGGGCTTGGGGCAAATGGGCAGTTCTTC
>.|.|16|TRBV28|TRBJ2-1
CASIALGGQEYNEQFF
TGCGCCAGCATCGCCCTGGGGGGGCAAGAGTACAATGAGCAGTTCTTC
>.|TRBD1|15|TRBV6-5|TRBJ2-7
CASSYMSGQGYEQYF
TGTGCCAGCAGTTACATGTCGGGACAGGGCTACGAGCAGTACTTC
>.|TRBD2|14|TRBV29-1|TRBJ2-7
CSAEDRTSPHEQYF
TGCAGCGCCGAGGATAGGACTAGCCCCCACGAGCAGTACTTC
>few|.|14|TRBV28|TRBJ2-3
CASKLGQGKDTHYF
TGTGCCAGCAAACTCGGGCAGGGGAAGGATACGCATTATTTT
>.|.|16|TRBV11-2|TRBJ2-7
CASSLTSRGGDYEQYF
TGTGCCAGCAGCTTGACTAGCAGGGGGGGGGACTACGAGCAGTACTTC
>.|.|17|TRBV28|TRBJ2-3
CASNATEPSEGTDTQYF
TGTGCCAGCAACGCGACAGAGCCCAGTGAGGGCACAGATACGCAGTATTTT
>.|.|11|TRBV10-2|TRBJ2-1
CTGSHSSEQFF
TGCACCGGCAGTCACTCCTCAGAGCAGTTCTTC
>.|.|15|TRBV4-2|TRBJ2-2
CAGKSLEDHTGERFF
TGTGCCGGCAAAAGCTTGGAGGACCACACCGGGGAGCGGTTTTTT
>.|.|17|TRBV5-1|TRBJ1-4
CASSLRTEGTANEKLFF
TGCGCCAGCAGCTTGAGGACGGAGGGAACAGCTAATGAAAAACTGTTTTTT
>many|TRBD2|16|TRBV10-2|TRBJ2-1
CASSESSGSSYNEQFF
TGCGCCAGCAGTGAGTCTAGCGGGAGCTCCTACAATGAGCAGTTCTTC
>few|.|13|TRBV6-6|TRBJ2-1
CASSYIWRDKQLF
TGTGCCAGCAGTTACATTTGGCGTGATAAGCAGCTCTTC
>.|.|17|TRBV14|TRBJ2-7
CASRHKAYGQTSYEQYF
TGTGCCAGCCGCCACAAGGCCTATGGACAGACATCCTACGAGCAATACTTC
>.|TRBD1|13|TRBV11-2|TRBJ2-1
CANNTTGVIKQFF
TGTGCCAACAACACGACAGGGGTTATTAAGCAGTTCTTC
>once|TRBD2|11|TRBV29-1|TRBJ2-1
CSGEREATQFF
TGCAGTGGAGAGCGGGAGGCGACTCAGTTCTTC
>.|TRBD2|13|TRBV20-1|TRBJ2-7
CSARFAGVGEQYF
TGCAGTGCTAGGTTCGCGGGAGTGGGAGAGCAGTACTTC
>once|.|16|TRBV20-1|TRBJ1-5
CSASPLSTFCNQPQHF
TGTAGTGCTAGTCCCCTCAGCACATTTTGCAATCAGCCCCAGCATTTT
>.|.|15|TRBV11-2|TRBJ2-7
CASSPLWRPNYEQYF
TGTGCCAGCAGCCCTCTGTGGCGGCCCAATTACGAGCAGTACTTC
>.|.|12|TRBV28|TRBJ1-1
CASGRPNSKAFF
TGTGCCAGCGGACGGCCGAACAGTAAAGCTTTCTTT
>few|.|13|TRBV10-2|TRBJ1-1
CTSSESGSQEAFF
TGCACCAGCAGTGAGTCCGGGAGCCAGGAAGCTTTCTTT
>.|.|16|TRBV4-1|TRBJ1-5
CARSQEHRDGNQPQHF
TGCGCCAGGAGCCAAGAACACAGGGATGGCAATCAGCCCCAGCATTTT
>many|TRBD1|15|TRBV4-2|TRBJ1-6
CASSQDRDSHSPLHF
TGTGCCAGCAGCCAAGACCGGGACAGCCATTCACCCCTCCACTTT
>.|.|15|TRBV6-1|TRBJ1-2
CAISDGSRPGYGYTF
TGTGCCATCAGTGATGGGTCCAGGCCCGGTTATGGCTACACCTTC
>.|TRBD2|16|TRBV28|TRBJ2-7
CARTSAGTAGRDEQYF
TGTGCCAGAACATCAGCGGGAACTGCTGGTCGCGATGAGCAATACTTC
>.|.|15|TRBV11-2|TRBJ2-3
CTSNFGSGTQHTQYF
TGTACCAGCAACTTCGGGTCAGGGACTCAACATACGCAGTATTTT
>.|.|15|TRBV11-2|TRBJ2-3
CAGSSGTLGADTQYF
TGTGCCGGCAGCAGTGGGACTCTCGGGGCGGATACGCAGTATTTT
>.|.|13|TRBV5-6|TRBJ2-3
CASNGDLTDTQYF
TGTGCCAGCAACGGGGACCTCACAGATACGCAATATTTT
>.|TRBD1|15|TRBV2|TRBJ2-2
CASSPGTGEAGELFF
TGTGCCAGCAGTCCCGGGACAGGGGAGGCCGGGGAGCTGTTTTTT
>.|TRBD1|15|TRBV28|TRBJ1-5
CASSTAGTANQSQHF
TGTGCCAGCAGCACCGCCGGGACAGCAAATCAGTCCCAGCATTTT
>.|.|12|TRBV11-2|TRBJ2-7
CVSVGLGVEQYF
TGTGTCAGCGTTGGCCTTGGGGTAGAGCAGTACTTC
>large|.|13|TRBV11-2|TRBJ1-2
CASSPNRERGYTF
TGTGCCAGCAGCCCCAACAGGGAGAGGGGCTACACCTTC
>.|.|15|TRBV11-2|TRBJ2-1
CASSLYPSVGIEQFF
TGTGCCAGCAGCTTATATCCCAGCGTGGGAATTGAGCAGTTCTTC
>.|.|15|TRBV29-1|TRBJ2-5
CSVDSAGSLVGTQYF
TGCAGCGTTGATTCTGCTGGCAGCCTGGTGGGGACCCAATACTTC
>.|TRBD1|14|TRBV6-5|TRBJ1-5
CVNGSGQGIQPQHF
TGTGTCAACGGATCGGGACAGGGTATTCAGCCCCAGCATTTT